Below, 10 T cell receptor beta chains from the same sample are listed, as sequenced in a study of T-cell reconstitution after alpha-beta-depleted transplantation in children. The TCRbeta library was prepared with unique molecular identifiers. TCRdb re-analysed the PCR reads in MiXCR, keeping a single row per CDR3 protein. The top ten clones hold 2% to 2.5% of a sample with hundreds of thousands of distinct CDR3 sequences, 10% to 15% of them seen once. The sequences come from PBMCs, mostly from graft donor cells, collected 360 days after TCRalphabeta/CD19-depleted stem cell transplant. The receptors shown here come from a male patient younger than 18 who had a stem cell transplant for acute myeloid leukemia, so the T cells may come from the graft donor.

V gene TRBV20-1 combines with J gene TRBJ2-7; 7 bases are a match to TRBD1. This CDR3 is built from 13 residues. Looked up from germline, CDR1 is DFQATT and CDR2 is SNEGSKA (reference sequence). V trimming: 8 bases; J trimming: 2 bases; junction bases outside the gene matches: 9. The CDR3 sequence is CSYNRDSPYEQYF. The CDR3 bases are TGCAGTTACAACCGGGACAGCCCCTACGAGCAGTACTTC.

This clonotype was seen a handful of times. As DNA, the CDR3 is TGTGCCAGCTCTGTCCAAACGAGCACAGATACGCAGTATTTT. It is translated as CASSVQTSTDTQYF. The rearrangement joins TRBV27 to TRBJ2-3; D is undetermined. CDR1 is MNHEY, CDR2 SMNVEV, per germline (reference sequence). Trimming stripped 8 bases from V and 0 bases from J, with 12 bases between. CDR3 length: 14 amino acids.

J is TRBJ2-1 and V is TRBV3-1; tentative D call: TRBD2 (6 bases). The V gene's germline CDR1 is LGHDT and CDR2 YNNKEL (reference sequence). V lost 4 bases to trimming and J lost 6 bases, with 19 bases between them. The CDR3 spans 16 residues. CDR3 protein: CASSLTAASVFNEQFF. The CDR3 DNA is TGTGCCAGCAGCCTTACCGCGGCTAGCGTATTCAATGAGCAGTTCTTC.

The V call is TRBV4-3, the J call TRBJ2-7, with 13 positions matching TRBD2. CDR1 and CDR2 (germline): LGHNA, YSLEER. Trimming cost V 4 bases and J 4 bases; bases outside gene matches: 28. There are 23 residues in the CDR3. The CDR3, as DNA: TGCGCCAGCAGCCTTGGACACGGGACTAGCGGGACCATCGCCTTAAGCGCCCCTTACGAGCAGTACTTC. Translation gives CASSLGHGTSGTIALSAPYEQYF.

This clonotype was counted only a few times. The chain carries TRBV7-2 and TRBJ2-7; D possibly corresponds to TRBD2 (5 bases). Trimming took off 4 bases at V and 6 bases at J, with 19 bases between the two ends. The CDR3 is 15 amino acids. CDR1 is SGHTA and CDR2 is FQGNSA in the germline V gene. Here the CDR3 reads CASSSLGPAGGEQYF. Here the CDR3 DNA reads TGTGCCAGCAGCTCCCTAGGTCCCGCCGGAGGCGAGCAGTACTTC. The complete variable domain, with remaining parts taken from reference TRBV7-2 and TRBJ2-7, reads GAGVSQSPSNKVTEKGKDVELRCDPISGHTALYWYRQSLGQGLEFLIYFQGNSAPDKSGLPSDRFSAERTGGSVSTLTIQRTQQEDSAVYLCASSSLGPAGGEQYFGPGTRLTVT.

This clonotype was seen ten or more times. The chain uses TRBV6-6 and TRBJ2-1; no clear D. The CDR3 runs 13 residues. Trimming pared 5 bases from V and 2 bases from J, leaving 7 bases between. CDR1 is MNHNY and CDR2 is SVGAGI in the germline V gene (reference sequence). CDR3 nucleotides: TGTGCCAGCAGTCCCCCCCCCTACAATGAGCAGTTCTTC. This gives the protein CASSPPPYNEQFF.

The chain combines TRBV7-3 with TRBJ2-2; D unclear. Trimming stripped 2 bases from V and 7 bases from J, with 8 bases between. Per the germline V gene, CDR1 is SGHTA and CDR2 is FQGTGA. The length of the CDR3 is 13 residues. CDR3 region: CASSLAPLGELFF. The CDR3 DNA is TGTGCCAGCAGCTTAGCTCCCCTCGGGGAGCTGTTTTTT.

The genes are TRBV7-3 and TRBJ2-7; D gene unclear. Trimming stripped 10 bases from V and 3 bases from J, with 22 bases between. The CDR3 extends over 15 amino acids. CDR1 is SGHTA and CDR2 is FQGTGA in the germline V gene. The CDR3 protein is CATSVTAQPFYEQYF. The CDR3 DNA follows: TGTGCCACCTCGGTTACAGCCCAACCATTCTACGAGCAGTACTTC.

This clonotype was counted only a few times. The gene calls are TRBV18 and TRBJ1-2; 7 bases match TRBD1. With V trimmed by 8 bases and J by 4 bases, 7 bases remained unmatched. Germline V gene sequence: CDR1 KGHSH, CDR2 LQKENI. This CDR3 comprises 13 residues. The CDR3 here is CASETGVGYGYTF. In nucleotides, the CDR3 is TGTGCCAGCGAAACAGGGGTTGGCTATGGCTACACCTTC.

The chain is built from TRBV9 and TRBJ1-1; TRBD1 agrees at 12 bases. Germline-derived CDR1 and CDR2 are SGDLS and YYNGEE. The CDR3 consists of 17 residues. With 3 bases clipped from V and 3 bases from J, the junction kept 9 bases outside the gene matches. DNA for the CDR3: TGTGCCAGCAGCGCCATCCGGGACAGGGGGCGGGACACTGAAGCTTTCTTT. The encoded protein is CASSAIRDRGRDTEAFF.